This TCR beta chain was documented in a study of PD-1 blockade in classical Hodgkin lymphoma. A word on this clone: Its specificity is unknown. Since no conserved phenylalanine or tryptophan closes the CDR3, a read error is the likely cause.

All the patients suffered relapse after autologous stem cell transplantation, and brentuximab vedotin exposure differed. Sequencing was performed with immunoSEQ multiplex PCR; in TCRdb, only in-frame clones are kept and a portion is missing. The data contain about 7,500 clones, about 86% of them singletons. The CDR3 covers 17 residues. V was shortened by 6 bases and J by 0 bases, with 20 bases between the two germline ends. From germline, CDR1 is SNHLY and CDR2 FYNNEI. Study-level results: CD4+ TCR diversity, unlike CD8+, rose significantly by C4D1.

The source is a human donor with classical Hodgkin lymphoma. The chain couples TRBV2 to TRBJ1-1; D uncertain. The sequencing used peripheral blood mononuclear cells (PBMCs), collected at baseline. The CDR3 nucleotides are TGTGCCAGCAGAAGAGAGATAATACCCGCTCTGAACACTGAAGCTTTCCTT. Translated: CASRREIIPALNTEAFL.